This TCR beta chain was profiled in a study of CD8+CD57+ T cells in acquired aplastic anemia. V trimming: 5 bases; J trimming: 3 bases; junction bases outside the gene matches: 7. The CDR3 totals 15 residues. CDR1 SGHTA and CDR2 FQGNSA come from the germline V gene. The count of this clonotype is one. CD8+CD57+ cell expansion, shown by flow cytometry, had occurred in the patients selected for sequencing. The study profiled TCR beta VDJ and CDR3 using genomic DNA as template. TCRdb re-derived calls from the reads in MiXCR, one entry per CDR3 protein. The sample holds 150,000 to 200,000 distinct CDR3 sequences, 71% seen once.

This receptor was identified in a human donor with aplastic anemia. The sequencing input was sorted CD4+, CD8+, or CD8+CD57+ T cells (not recorded which) from PBMCs. This rearrangement joins TRBV7-2 to TRBJ2-5, with TRBD1 identical over 9 bases. This CDR3 reads CASSPTGGQEETQYF. CDR3 nucleotides: TGTGCCAGCAGCCCGACAGGGGGGCAAGAAGAGACCCAGTACTTC.